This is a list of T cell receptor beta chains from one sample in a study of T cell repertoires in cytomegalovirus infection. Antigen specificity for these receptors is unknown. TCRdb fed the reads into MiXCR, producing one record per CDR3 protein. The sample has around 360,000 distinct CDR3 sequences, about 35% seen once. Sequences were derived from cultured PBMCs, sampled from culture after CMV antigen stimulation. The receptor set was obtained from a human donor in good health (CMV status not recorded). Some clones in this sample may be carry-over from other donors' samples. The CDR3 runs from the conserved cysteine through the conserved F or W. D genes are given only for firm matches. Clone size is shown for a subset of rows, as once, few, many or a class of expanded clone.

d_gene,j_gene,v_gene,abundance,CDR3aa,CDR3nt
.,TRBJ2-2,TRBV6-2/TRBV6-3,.,CASKFSGELFF,TGTGCCAGCAAATTTTCCGGGGAGCTGTTTTTT
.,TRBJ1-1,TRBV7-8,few,CASSPRDGRFLAF,TGTGCCAGCAGCCCCCGGGACGGGCGCTTTTTGGCGTTT
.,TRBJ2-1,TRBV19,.,CASSRPRISSYNEQFF,TGTGCCAGTAGTCGGCCCCGGATCAGCTCCTACAATGAGCAGTTCTTC
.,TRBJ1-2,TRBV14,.,CASSQVSDTYGYTF,TGTGCCAGCAGCCAAGTATCAGACACATATGGCTACACCTTC
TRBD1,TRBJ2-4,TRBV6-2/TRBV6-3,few,CASTLQGAVNIQYF,TGTGCCAGCACTTTACAGGGGGCGGTGAACATTCAGTACTTC
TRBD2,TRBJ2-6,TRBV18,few,CASSPGLAGAGANVLTF,TGTGCCAGCTCACCGGGACTAGCGGGAGCTGGGGCCAACGTCCTGACTTTC
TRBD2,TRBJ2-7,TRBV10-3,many,CASGPGGRMYEQYF,TGTGCCTCCGGCCCTGGCGGGAGAATGTACGAGCAGTACTTC
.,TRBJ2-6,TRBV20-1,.,CSARWGTGANVLTF,TGCAGTGCTAGGTGGGGGACTGGGGCCAACGTCCTGACTTTC
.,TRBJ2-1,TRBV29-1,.,CSVLLYTRNNEQFF,TGCAGCGTTTTACTCTACACTCGGAACAATGAGCAGTTCTTC
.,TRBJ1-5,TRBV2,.,CASRYRGQPYSNQPQHF,TGTGCCAGCAGATACCGAGGACAGCCGTATAGCAATCAGCCCCAGCATTTT
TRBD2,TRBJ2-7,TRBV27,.,CASRRTSGNHHEQYF,TGTGCCAGCAGGCGTACTAGCGGGAATCACCACGAGCAGTACTTC
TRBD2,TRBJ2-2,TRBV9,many,CASSVDGRDTGELFF,TGTGCCAGCAGCGTAGACGGGAGGGACACCGGGGAGCTGTTTTTT
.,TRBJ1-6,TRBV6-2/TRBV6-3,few,CASKGDNFLHF,TGTGCCAGCAAAGGGGACAATTTCCTCCACTTT
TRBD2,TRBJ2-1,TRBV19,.,CASTLAGGTYNEQFF,TGTGCCAGTACCCTAGCGGGAGGCACATACAATGAGCAGTTCTTC
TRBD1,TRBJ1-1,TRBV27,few,CASSLMTGGNTEAFF,TGTGCCAGCAGTCTAATGACAGGGGGCAACACTGAAGCTTTCTTT
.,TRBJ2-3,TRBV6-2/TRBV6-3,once,CASSRGRRGDTQYF,TGTGCCAGCAGTAGGGGGAGGCGAGGGGATACGCAGTATTTT
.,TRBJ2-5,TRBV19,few,CASSIDSRGETQYF,TGTGCCAGTAGCATCGATAGCCGGGGAGAGACCCAGTACTTC
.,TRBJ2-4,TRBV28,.,CASSSITGLAKNIQYF,TGTGCCAGCAGTTCAATCACAGGGCTTGCCAAAAACATTCAGTACTTC
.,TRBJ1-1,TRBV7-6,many,CASSLDGAQRNTEAFF,TGTGCCAGCAGCTTAGACGGAGCACAGCGGAACACTGAAGCTTTCTTT
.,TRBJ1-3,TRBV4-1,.,CASSHVRSGGNTIYF,TGCGCCAGCAGCCACGTTAGGTCAGGAGGAAACACCATATATTTT
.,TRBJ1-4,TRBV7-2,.,CASSLARGRAEKLFF,TGTGCCAGCAGCTTAGCGCGGGGCAGGGCTGAAAAACTGTTTTTT
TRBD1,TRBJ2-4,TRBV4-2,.,CASSQDILGQGIAKNIQYF,TGTGCCAGCAGCCAAGACATTCTCGGACAGGGTATAGCCAAAAACATTCAGTACTTC